The TCR beta chain described here comes from a study of blood T cell repertoires in COVID-19. Whole-study context: Sites across the United States, Italy and Spain contributed samples from acute and convalescent COVID-19. PBMCs, B-cell-depleted T cells, or T cells were the source of the cDNA or gDNA that made up the material.

As handled by the study authors: Amplifying reference gene primers gave estimates of nucleated cell counts. Data came from immunoSEQ multiplex PCR; TCRdb stores just in-frame clones and leaves some out. The DNA was the basis for D and trimming; V, J and clone size are from that table. The data contain approximately 300,000 clones, 75% to 90% of them singletons. The CDR3 has 15 residues. V gave up 3 bases and J gave up 1 base, with 11 bases separating them. Germline V gene sequence: CDR1 SGHTA, CDR2 FQGTGA. The rearrangement uses TRBV7-3 and TRBJ2-3; perhaps TRBD1 as D (5 bases). This clonotype was obtained from a woman between 35 and 50 years old with acute or convalescent COVID-19. Sequenced sample: peripheral blood. The CDR3 is CASSFRKGGTDTQYF. The CDR3 DNA is TGTGCCAGCAGCTTTCGAAAAGGGGGCACAGATACGCAGTATTTT. Combining the CDR3 with reference TRBV7-3 and TRBJ2-3 gives the whole variable domain GAGVSQTPSNKVTEKGKYVELRCDPISGHTALYWYRQSLGQGPEFLIYFQGTGAADDSGLPNDRFFAVRPEGSVSTLKIQRTERGDSAVYLCASSFRKGGTDTQYFGPGTRLTVL.